The clone carrying this TCR beta chain was counted between two and nine times. The antigen remains undetermined. The entry originates in a study of T cells after yellow fever vaccination. Study background: Those fractions that held only low numbers of cells were prepared using the SMART-Seq v4 Ultra Low Input RNA kit.

Template-switching 5'RACE yielded the TCR cDNA; a universal primer site and UMIs were added in the process. TCRdb processed the 5' RACE reads anew with MiXCR; each CDR3 protein has one entry. The profile covers some 600,000 distinct CDR3 sequences, with more than 9% appearing a single time and 15% taken by the ten largest. Findings and caveats of the study: Booster sampling recovered most clones from primary vaccination (under 97% CD4, 88% CD8). Bulk-population clonotypes that are abundant could appear as contaminants in FACS-sorted repertoires.

Trimming cost V 10 bases and J 0 bases, with 13 bases left between them. CDR3 size: 15 residues. CDR1 and CDR2 (germline): SNHLY, FYNNEI. The source was PBMCs, collected on the day of the yellow fever booster vaccination. This receptor was taken from a man under 40 who received the YFV17D yellow fever vaccine. This rearrangement joins TRBV2 to TRBJ2-6, with a tentative D call TRBD2 (5 bases). The CDR3 sequence: CATLTRSSGANVLTF. As DNA, the CDR3 is TGTGCCACCCTAACTAGAAGCTCTGGGGCCAACGTCCTGACTTTC.